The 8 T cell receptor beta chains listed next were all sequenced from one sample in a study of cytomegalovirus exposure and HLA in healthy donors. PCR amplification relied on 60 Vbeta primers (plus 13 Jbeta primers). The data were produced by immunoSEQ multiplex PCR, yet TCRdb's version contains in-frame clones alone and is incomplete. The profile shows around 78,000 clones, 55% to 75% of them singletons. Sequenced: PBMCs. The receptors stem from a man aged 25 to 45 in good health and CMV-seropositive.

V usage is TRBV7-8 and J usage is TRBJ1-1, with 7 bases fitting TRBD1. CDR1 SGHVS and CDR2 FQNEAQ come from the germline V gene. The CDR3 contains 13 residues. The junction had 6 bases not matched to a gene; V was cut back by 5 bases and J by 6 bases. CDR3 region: CASSPQGGSEAFF. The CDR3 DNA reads TGTGCCAGCAGCCCCCAGGGGGGATCTGAAGCTTTCTTT.

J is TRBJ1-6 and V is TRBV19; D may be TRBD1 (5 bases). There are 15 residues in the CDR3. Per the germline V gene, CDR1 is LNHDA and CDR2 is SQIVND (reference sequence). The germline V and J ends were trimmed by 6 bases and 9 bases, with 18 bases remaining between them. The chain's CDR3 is CASSLFRDSPSPLHF. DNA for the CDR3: TGTGCCAGTAGCCTTTTCCGGGACTCACCTTCACCCCTCCACTTT.

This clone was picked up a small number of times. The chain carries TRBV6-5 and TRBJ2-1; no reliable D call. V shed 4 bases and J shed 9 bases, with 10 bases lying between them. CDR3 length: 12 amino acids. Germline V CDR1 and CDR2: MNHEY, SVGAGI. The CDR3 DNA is TGTGCCAGCAGTTTTACAACGGGTGAGCAGTTCTTC. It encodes CASSFTTGEQFF.

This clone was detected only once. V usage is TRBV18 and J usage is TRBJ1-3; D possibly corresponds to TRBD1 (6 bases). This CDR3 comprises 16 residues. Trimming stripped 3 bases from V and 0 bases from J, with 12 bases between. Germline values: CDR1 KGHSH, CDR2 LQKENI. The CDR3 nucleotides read TGTGCCAGCTCACCTGGACAGCCTAACTCTGGAAACACCATATATTTT. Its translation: CASSPGQPNSGNTIYF.

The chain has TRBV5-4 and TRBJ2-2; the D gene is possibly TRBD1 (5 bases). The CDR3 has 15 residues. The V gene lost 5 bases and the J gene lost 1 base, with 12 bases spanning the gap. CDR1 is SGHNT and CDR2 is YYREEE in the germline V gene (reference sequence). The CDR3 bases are TGTGCCAGCAGGAACTTAGGGGAGAACACCGGGGAGCTGTTTTTT. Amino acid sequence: CASRNLGENTGELFF.

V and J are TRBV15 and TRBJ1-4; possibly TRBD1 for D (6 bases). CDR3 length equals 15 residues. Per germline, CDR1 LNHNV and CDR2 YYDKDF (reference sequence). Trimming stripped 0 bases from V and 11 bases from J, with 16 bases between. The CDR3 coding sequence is TGTGCCACCAGCAGAGAACGGGACACCCTGGGGAAACTGTTTTTT. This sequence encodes CATSRERDTLGKLFF.

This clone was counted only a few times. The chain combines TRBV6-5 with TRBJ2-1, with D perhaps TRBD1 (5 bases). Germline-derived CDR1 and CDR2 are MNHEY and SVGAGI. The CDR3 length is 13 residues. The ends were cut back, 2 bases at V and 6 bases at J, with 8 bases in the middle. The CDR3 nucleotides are TGTGCCAGCAGTTACCAGGGTCCCAATGAGCAGTTCTTC. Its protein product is CASSYQGPNEQFF.

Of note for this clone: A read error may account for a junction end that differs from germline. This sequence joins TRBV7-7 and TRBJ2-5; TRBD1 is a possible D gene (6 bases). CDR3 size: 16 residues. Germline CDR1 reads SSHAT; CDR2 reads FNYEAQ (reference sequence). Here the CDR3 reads CASSLRDTQVGETQYF. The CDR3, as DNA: TGTGCTAGCAGCTTACGGGACACTCAAGTGGGAGAGACCCAGTACTTC.